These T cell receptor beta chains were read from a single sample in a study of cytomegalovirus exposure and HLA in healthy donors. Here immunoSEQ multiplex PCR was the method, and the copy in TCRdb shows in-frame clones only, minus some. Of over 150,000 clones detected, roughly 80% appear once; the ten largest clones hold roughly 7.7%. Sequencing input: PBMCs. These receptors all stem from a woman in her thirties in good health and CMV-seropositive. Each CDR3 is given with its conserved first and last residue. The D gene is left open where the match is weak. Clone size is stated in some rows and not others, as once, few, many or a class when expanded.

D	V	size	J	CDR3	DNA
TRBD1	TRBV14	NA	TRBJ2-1	CASSIDRGAYNEQFF	TGTGCCAGCAGTATTGACAGGGGAGCCTACAATGAGCAGTTCTTC
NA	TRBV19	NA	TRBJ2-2	CASSSRQEKPTGELFF	TGTGCCAGTAGTTCCAGACAGGAGAAGCCCACCGGGGAGCTGTTTTTT
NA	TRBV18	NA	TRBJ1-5	CASSPGVSQPQHF	TGTGCCAGCTCACCAGGAGTTAGCCAGCCCCAGCATTTT
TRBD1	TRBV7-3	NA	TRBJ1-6	CASSWTGTGNSALHF	TGTGCCAGCAGTTGGACCGGGACAGGGAATTCGGCCCTCCACTTT
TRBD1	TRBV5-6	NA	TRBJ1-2	CASSRRRQGASGYTF	TGTGCCAGCAGCCGGAGGCGACAGGGGGCTAGTGGCTACACCTTC
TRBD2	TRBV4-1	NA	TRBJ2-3	CASSQERSGGAISDTQYF	TGCGCCAGCAGCCAAGAGCGTAGCGGGGGGGCTATATCCGATACGCAGTATTTT
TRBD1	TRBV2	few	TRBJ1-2	CASAGTVTTYTF	TGTGCCAGCGCAGGGACAGTAACTACGTACACCTTC
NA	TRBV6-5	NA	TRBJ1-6	CASSPLLSSPLHF	TGTGCCAGCAGTCCCCTCCTATCTTCACCCCTCCACTTT
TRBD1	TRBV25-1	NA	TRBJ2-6	CARPGQAPGANVLTF	TGTGCCAGGCCCGGACAGGCTCCTGGGGCCAACGTCCTGACTTTC
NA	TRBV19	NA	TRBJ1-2	CAPSPRPRDFSNYGYTF	TGTGCCCCCAGCCCGCGTCCAAGAGACTTCTCTAACTATGGCTACACCTTC
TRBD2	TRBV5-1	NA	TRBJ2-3	CASSSSGSTDTQYF	TGCGCCAGCAGCTCTAGCGGGAGCACAGATACGCAGTATTTT
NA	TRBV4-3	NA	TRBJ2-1	CASSRTGGNSYNEQFF	TGCGCCAGCAGCCGGACCGGGGGAAACTCCTACAATGAGCAGTTCTTC
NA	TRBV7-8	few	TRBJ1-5	CASSPRSRLYSNQPQHF	TGTGCCAGCAGCCCTCGGAGCAGACTTTATAGCAATCAGCCCCAGCATTTT
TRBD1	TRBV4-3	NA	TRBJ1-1	CASSQNPGGGTEAFF	TGCGCCAGCAGCCAAAACCCAGGGGGCGGCACTGAAGCTTTCTTT
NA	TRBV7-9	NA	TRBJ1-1	CTSSPNTEAFF	TGTACCAGCAGTCCTAACACTGAAGCTTTCTTT
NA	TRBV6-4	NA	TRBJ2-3	CASSVDRNTDTQYF	TGTGCCAGCAGTGTGGACAGAAACACAGATACGCAGTATTTT
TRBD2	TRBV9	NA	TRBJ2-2	CASSVDSGGARPWELFF	TGTGCCAGCAGCGTAGATAGCGGGGGGGCCAGACCCTGGGAGCTGTTTTTT
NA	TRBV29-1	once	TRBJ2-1	CSVFQGFSYNEQFF	TGCAGCGTTTTCCAGGGTTTTTCCTACAATGAGCAGTTCTTC
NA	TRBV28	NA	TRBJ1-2	CASSLSDRPINYGYTF	TGTGCCAGCAGTTTATCGGACAGACCCATTAACTATGGCTACACCTTC
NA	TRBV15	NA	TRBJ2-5	CATMNGYQETQYF	TGTGCCACCATGAACGGGTACCAAGAGACCCAGTACTTC
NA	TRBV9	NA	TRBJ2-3	CASSPRPSHTDTQYF	TGTGCCAGCAGCCCTAGACCCTCCCACACAGATACGCAGTATTTT
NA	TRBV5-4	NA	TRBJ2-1	CASSPALRNERFF	TGTGCCAGCAGCCCCGCCCTGAGGAATGAGCGGTTCTTC
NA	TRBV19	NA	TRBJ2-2	CASSIRGWQDNTGELFF	TGTGCCAGTAGTATTCGGGGATGGCAGGATAACACCGGGGAGCTGTTTTTT
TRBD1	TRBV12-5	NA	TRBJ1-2	CASGLVAGGYGYTF	TGTGCTAGTGGTTTGGTAGCAGGGGGCTATGGCTACACCTTC
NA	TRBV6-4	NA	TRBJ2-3	CASKGGGSPVTDTQYF	TGTGCCAGCAAAGGGGGGGGCTCGCCAGTCACAGATACGCAGTATTTT
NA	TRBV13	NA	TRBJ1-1	CASRGTGFTEAFF	TGTGCCAGCAGAGGTACAGGTTTCACTGAAGCTTTCTTT
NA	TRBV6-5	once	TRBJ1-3	CASSPTVSGNTIYF	TGTGCCAGCAGTCCCACGGTTTCTGGAAACACCATATATTTT
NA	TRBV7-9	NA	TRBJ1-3	CASFGAAGNTIYF	TGTGCCAGCTTTGGGGCTGCTGGAAACACCATATATTTT
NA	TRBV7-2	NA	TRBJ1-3	CASSLDAGFYGNTIYF	TGTGCCAGCAGCTTAGACGCGGGTTTTTATGGAAACACCATATATTTT
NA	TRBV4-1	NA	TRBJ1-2	CASSQFGTIYGYTF	TGCGCCAGCAGCCAGTTCGGGACAATCTATGGCTACACCTTC
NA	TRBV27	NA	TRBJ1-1	CASSSTGNTEAFF	TGTGCCAGCAGTTCGACAGGGAACACTGAAGCTTTCTTT
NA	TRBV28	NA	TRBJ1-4	CASSLNGAATNEKLFF	TGTGCCAGCAGTTTAAATGGGGCGGCAACTAATGAAAAACTGTTTTTT
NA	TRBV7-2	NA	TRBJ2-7	CASSLGTSYYEQYF	TGTGCCAGCAGCTTAGGGACAAGTTACTACGAGCAGTACTTC
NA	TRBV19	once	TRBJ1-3	CASSRRQDSGNTIYF	TGTGCCAGTAGTCGTCGACAGGACTCTGGAAACACCATATATTTT
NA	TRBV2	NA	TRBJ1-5	CASSQQGPNQPQHF	TGTGCCAGCAGCCAGCAGGGCCCCAATCAGCCCCAGCATTTT
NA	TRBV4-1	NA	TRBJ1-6	CASSQSTGNSPLHF	TGCGCCAGCAGCCAATCAACAGGGAATTCACCCCTCCACTTT
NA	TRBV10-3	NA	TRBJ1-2	CAISEDSTRGYTF	TGTGCCATCAGTGAGGACTCTACCCGAGGCTACACCTTC
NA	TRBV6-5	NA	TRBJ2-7	CASSYTGPTYEQYF	TGTGCCAGCAGTTACACAGGCCCTACCTACGAGCAGTACTTC
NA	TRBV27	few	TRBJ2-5	CASSQTSSRGETQYF	TGTGCCAGCAGCCAGACTAGTTCGCGGGGAGAGACCCAGTACTTC
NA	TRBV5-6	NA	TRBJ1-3	CASSLLPPDWVAGNTIYF	TGTGCCAGCAGCTTGCTACCACCGGACTGGGTCGCTGGAAACACCATATATTTT
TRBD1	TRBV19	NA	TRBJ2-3	CASSRGQRITDTQYF	TGTGCCAGTTCACGGGGACAGAGAATTACAGATACGCAGTATTTT
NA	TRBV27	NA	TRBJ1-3	CASSRFGGSSGTILSGNTIYF	TGTGCCAGTTCTCGTTTCGGAGGGTCCTCTGGCACTATCCTCTCTGGAAACACCATATATTTT
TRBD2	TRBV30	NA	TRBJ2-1	CAWSASGGEQFF	TGTGCCTGGAGTGCGAGCGGGGGGGAGCAGTTCTTC
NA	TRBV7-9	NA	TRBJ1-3	CASSLQGSGNTIYF	TGTGCCAGCAGCCTACAGGGCTCTGGAAACACCATATATTTT
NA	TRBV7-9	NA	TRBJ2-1	CASSLAGGYNEQFF	TGTGCCAGCAGCTTAGCGGGGGGCTACAATGAGCAGTTCTTC
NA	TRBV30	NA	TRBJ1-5	CAPGETGNSNQPQHF	TGTGCCCCCGGCGAAACAGGGAATAGCAATCAGCCCCAGCATTTT
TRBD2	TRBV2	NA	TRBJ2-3	CASRGTRISTDTQYF	TGTGCCAGCAGGGGGACTAGGATAAGCACAGATACGCAGTATTTT
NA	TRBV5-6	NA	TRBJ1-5	CASSSGTTSNQPQHF	TGTGCCAGCAGCTCCGGGACAACTAGCAATCAGCCCCAGCATTTT
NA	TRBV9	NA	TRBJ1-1	CASSSHRAENTEAFF	TGTGCCAGCAGCTCCCACAGGGCAGAGAACACTGAAGCTTTCTTT
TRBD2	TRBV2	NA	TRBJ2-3	CASSLLAGGSTDTQYF	TGTGCCAGCAGTCTCCTAGCGGGGGGTTCCACAGATACGCAGTATTTT
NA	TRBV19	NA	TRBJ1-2	CASRDIIGIYGYTF	TGTGCCAGTAGGGACATCATAGGGATCTATGGCTACACCTTC
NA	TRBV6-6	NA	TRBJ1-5	CASQGSNINQPQHF	TGTGCCAGCCAGGGATCGAATATAAATCAGCCCCAGCATTTT
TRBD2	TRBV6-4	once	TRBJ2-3	CASSALAGGLGATQYF	TGTGCCAGCAGTGCCCTAGCGGGGGGGCTAGGTGCTACGCAGTATTTT